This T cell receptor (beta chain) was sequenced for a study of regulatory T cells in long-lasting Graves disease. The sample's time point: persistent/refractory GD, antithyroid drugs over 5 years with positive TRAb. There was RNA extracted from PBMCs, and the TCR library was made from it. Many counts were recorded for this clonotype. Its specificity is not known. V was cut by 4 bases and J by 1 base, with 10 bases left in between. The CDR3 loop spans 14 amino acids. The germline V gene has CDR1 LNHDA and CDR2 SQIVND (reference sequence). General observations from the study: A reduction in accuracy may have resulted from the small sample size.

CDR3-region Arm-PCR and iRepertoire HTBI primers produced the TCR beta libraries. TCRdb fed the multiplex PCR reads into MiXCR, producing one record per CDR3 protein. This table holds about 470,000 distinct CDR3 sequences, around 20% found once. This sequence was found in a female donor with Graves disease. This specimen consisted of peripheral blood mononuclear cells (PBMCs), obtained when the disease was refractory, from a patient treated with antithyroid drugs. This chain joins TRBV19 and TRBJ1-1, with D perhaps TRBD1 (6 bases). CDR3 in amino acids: CASSTRQENTEAFF. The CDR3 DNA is TGTGCCAGTAGTACAAGACAGGAGAACACTGAAGCTTTCTTT.